One and the same sample provided the 19 T cell receptor beta chains below, sequenced in a study of T cell repertoires in cytomegalovirus infection. Each CDR3 protein gets one entry after TCRdb re-called the reads with MiXCR. This sample yields over 250,000 distinct CDR3 sequences, of which 20% to 25% are seen a single time; about 21% belongs to the top ten. Their specific antigens are unknown. Material: cultured PBMCs, obtained from culture after CMV antigen stimulation. The receptors come from a human donor in good health (CMV status not recorded). Some clones in this sample may be carry-over from other donors' samples.

This clonotype was observed many times. V gene TRBV19 combines with J gene TRBJ1-2, with a possible D match to TRBD1 (5 bases). V gave up 6 bases and J gave up 5 bases, with 13 bases separating them. Germline CDR1 and CDR2: LNHDA and SQIVND (reference sequence). The CDR3 spans 13 residues. The CDR3 sequence is CASSPDSLYGYTF. CDR3 coding DNA: TGTGCCAGTAGCCCTGACAGTTTATATGGCTACACCTTC.

This clonotype has at least ten counts. V is TRBV11-3 and J is TRBJ2-5; D might be TRBD1 or TRBD2, each matching 6 bases. Trimming cost V 3 bases and J 5 bases, with 16 bases left between them. Germline values: CDR1 SGHNT, CDR2 YENEEA. The CDR3 extends over 15 amino acids. CDR3 region: CASSLRESGAETQYF. The CDR3 DNA is TGTGCCAGCAGCTTGAGGGAGTCGGGGGCGGAGACCCAGTACTTC.

There are many counts of this clonotype. The rearrangement links TRBV13 to TRBJ1-4; D is ambiguous. Germline CDR1 PRHDT, CDR2 FYEKMQ (reference sequence). Trimming took 5 bases from V and 7 from J, leaving 11 bases between them. There are 13 residues in the CDR3. CDR3 loop: CASSPEAGEKLFF. In DNA, the CDR3 is TGTGCCAGCAGCCCTGAGGCCGGTGAAAAACTGTTTTTT.

This clonotype was recorded at least ten times. The V call is TRBV7-2, the J call TRBJ2-1; possible D gene TRBD2, 7 bases. Trimming cost V 6 bases and J 4 bases, with 16 bases left between them. The CDR3 is 15 residues long. CDR1 and CDR2 (germline): SGHTA, FQGNSA. Written as DNA, the CDR3 is TGTGCCAGCAGGGGGGGGCTAGCGACTTACAATGAGCAGTTCTTC. It yields the protein CASRGGLATYNEQFF.

The chain couples TRBV7-2 to TRBJ1-1, with 7 bases matching TRBD1. Germline loops: CDR1 SGHTA, CDR2 FQGNSA. The CDR3 is made up of 15 amino acids. The ends lost 5 bases at V and 1 base at J; junction bases unmatched: 7. The CDR3 reads CASSLTGASNTEAFF. CDR3 sequence (DNA): TGTGCCAGCAGCCTCACAGGGGCATCGAACACTGAAGCTTTCTTT.

This clonotype has at least ten counts. Compared with germline, one end of the junction differs, possibly owing to a read error. The gene calls are TRBV7-7 and TRBJ2-3; D remains ambiguous. This CDR3 spans 15 amino acids. Germline V gene data show CDR1 as SSHAT and CDR2 as FNYEAQ (reference sequence). CDR3 protein: CASSLTRAPTDTQYF. CDR3 DNA: TGTGCTAGCAGCCTCACCCGGGCCCCCACAGATACGCAGTATTTT.

The chain couples TRBV6-1 to TRBJ2-7; perhaps TRBD1 as D (6 bases). The CDR3 length is 13 residues. The ends were cut back, 6 bases at V and 6 bases at J, with 15 bases in the middle. Germline loops: CDR1 MNHNS, CDR2 SASEGT. Written as DNA, the CDR3 is TGTGCCAGCAGCTCAGGTCCAGGGGCCGAGCAGTACGTC. This codes for CASSSGPGAEQYV.

The chain uses TRBV6-2 or TRBV6-3 and TRBJ2-4; 11 bases line up with TRBD2. The ends lost 5 bases at V and 0 bases at J; junction bases unmatched: 9. The CDR3 covers 18 residues. Germline CDR1 MNHEY, CDR2 SVGEGT. The CDR3 coding sequence is TGTGCCAGCAGTAATCTAGCGGGAGGACCCCTAGCCAAAAACATTCAGTACTTC. This translates into CASSNLAGGPLAKNIQYF.

This clonotype appeared a few times. The V call is TRBV12-3 or TRBV12-4, the J call TRBJ1-3; TRBD1 is a possible D gene (5 bases). The length of the CDR3 is 14 residues. The ends were cut back, 3 bases at V and 4 bases at J, with 10 bases in the middle. CDR3 in amino acids: CASSFGGSGNTIYF. The CDR3 coding sequence is TGTGCCAGCAGTTTTGGGGGAAGCGGAAACACCATATATTTT.

In its sample, this clonotype was seen many times. The V and J genes are TRBV7-2 and TRBJ2-1, with D maybe TRBD2 (5 bases). V was cut by 1 base and J by 4 bases, with 11 bases left in between. Germline-derived CDR1 and CDR2 are SGHTA and FQGNSA. CDR3 length: 15 residues. The CDR3 loop is CASSLGSSGYNEQFF. CDR3 DNA: TGTGCCAGCAGCTTAGGGTCCTCGGGGTACAATGAGCAGTTCTTC.

This clonotype was observed at least ten times. The V and J genes are TRBV7-2 and TRBJ2-3; D might be TRBD1 (5 bases). The CDR3 runs to 14 residues. Germline lookup yields CDR1 SGHTA and CDR2 FQGNSA. The V end lost 6 bases, the J end lost 1 base, and 11 bases lay between the germline ends. The CDR3 bases are TGTGCCAGCAGTTTCGACAGAGGCACAGATACGCAGTATTTT. Residues: CASSFDRGTDTQYF.

This clonotype was picked up many times. V usage is TRBV7-8 and J usage is TRBJ1-6; D is possibly TRBD1 (5 bases). The CDR3 has 13 amino acids. CDR1 and CDR2 (germline): SGHVS, FQNEAQ. The germline V and J ends were trimmed by 5 bases and 14 bases, with 16 bases remaining between them. Here the CDR3 DNA reads TGTGCCAGCAGCACACGGGGCTTCGGGGCCCTCCACTTT. Translated: CASSTRGFGALHF. Full variable domain (missing parts from reference TRBV7-8 and TRBJ1-6): GAGVSQSPRYKVAKRGQDVALRCDPISGHVSLFWYQQALGQGPEFLTYFQNEAQLDKSGLPSDRFFAERPEGSVSTLKIQRTQQEDSAVYLCASSTRGFGALHFGNGTRLTVT.

At least ten counts were recorded for this clonotype. This chain connects TRBV7-2 to TRBJ2-3; 14 bases agree with TRBD2. Trimming cost V 3 bases and J 5 bases; bases outside gene matches: 7. CDR1 and CDR2 from the germline V gene are SGHTA and FQGNSA. The CDR3 spans 17 residues. Here the CDR3 reads CASSLAGTSGRGDTQYF. DNA for the CDR3: TGTGCCAGCAGCTTGGCCGGGACTAGCGGGAGAGGAGATACGCAGTATTTT.

The chain recombines TRBV6-5 with TRBJ2-1; 10 bases fit TRBD2. The CDR3 has 18 residues. Trimming at V came to 0 bases and at J to 10 bases, leaving 15 bases not matched to a gene. CDR1 and CDR2 from the germline V gene are MNHEY and SVGAGI. CDR3 nucleotide sequence: TGTGCCAGCAGTTACTCCGCAATACTAGCGGGAAGTTATAGAGAGCAGTTCTTC. Protein sequence: CASSYSAILAGSYREQFF.

V usage is TRBV10-3 and J usage is TRBJ2-3; D is tentatively TRBD1 or TRBD2 (5 bases each). The germline V gene encodes CDR1 ENHRY and CDR2 SYGVKD. V lost 0 bases to trimming and J lost 2 bases, with 9 bases between them. The CDR3 length is 15 residues. CDR3 amino acids: CAISESRGNTDTQYF. The CDR3 DNA reads TGTGCCATCAGTGAGTCGAGGGGAAACACAGATACGCAGTATTTT.

Ten or more counts support this clonotype. The chain carries TRBV6-5 and TRBJ2-6, with 7 bases lining up with TRBD1. J lost 2 bases, V lost 5 bases, and 9 bases had no gene match. The CDR3 consists of 17 residues. CDR1 and CDR2 from the germline V gene are MNHEY and SVGAGI. Written as DNA, the CDR3 is TGTGCCAGCAGTATTGTAGAGGGGGCAGCTGGGGCCAACGTCCTGACTTTC. Translated: CASSIVEGAAGANVLTF.

V usage is TRBV9 and J usage is TRBJ2-1; D unclear. CDR3 length: 16 residues. Germline V lookup: CDR1 SGDLS, CDR2 YYNGEE. V lost 0 bases, J lost 0 bases, and 10 bases lay in between. This CDR3 is CASSVGISSSYNEQFF. The CDR3 DNA follows: TGTGCCAGCAGCGTAGGAATTTCGAGCTCCTACAATGAGCAGTTCTTC.

In this sample, this clonotype turned up a few times. The genes are TRBV4-3 and TRBJ2-1; 9 bases align to TRBD1. Germline-derived CDR1 and CDR2 are LGHNA and YSLEER. This CDR3 is built from 18 residues. Losses at the gene ends were 0 bases for V and 8 bases for J; bases not matched to a gene: 14. CDR3 DNA sequence: TGCGCCAGCAGCCAAGAGAGAATGGGGGACAGGGCGTATGATGAGCAGTTCTTC. Translated: CASSQERMGDRAYDEQFF.

The gene calls are TRBV7-3 and TRBJ2-3, with D possibly being TRBD1 or TRBD2 (7 bases each). The CDR3 runs to 16 residues. The V gene lost 5 bases and the J gene lost 1 base, with 16 bases spanning the gap. Germline CDR1 is SGHTA and CDR2 is FQGTGA. As DNA, the CDR3 is TGTGCCAGCAGCCCCCAGGGGGGGGGAGGCACAGATACGCAGTATTTT. This translates into CASSPQGGGGTDTQYF.